One and the same sample provided the 29 T cell receptor beta chains below, sequenced in a study of blood T cell repertoires in COVID-19. TCRdb's copy holds only in-frame clones and misses some; the assay was immunoSEQ multiplex PCR. In the table there are about 400,000 clones, more than 75% of which are singletons. The source material was PBMCs or T cells enriched from blood (not recorded which). All receptors derive from a woman in her fifties or sixties who had recovered from COVID-19.

The V gene is TRBV30, the J gene TRBJ2-3; 8 bases map to TRBD2. V lost 3 bases and J lost 0; bases outside the gene matches: 8. CDR3 length: 16 amino acids. CDR1 is GTSNPN and CDR2 is SVGIG in the germline V gene (reference sequence). The CDR3 spells CAWRAARGGSTDTQYF. The CDR3 nucleotides are TGTGCCTGGAGGGCCGCACGGGGGGGCAGCACAGATACGCAGTATTTT. The whole variable domain, remainder taken from reference TRBV30 and TRBJ2-3, is SQTIHQWPATLVQPVGSPLSLECTVEGTSNPNLYWYRQAAGRGLQLLFYSVGIGQISSEVPQNLSASRPQDRQFILSSKKLLLSDSGFYLCAWRAARGGSTDTQYFGPGTRLTVL.

The chain employs TRBV27 and TRBJ2-2; maybe TRBD1 (6 bases). Trimming shortened V by 3 bases and J by 4 bases, and 12 bases separated the two germline ends. CDR3 size: 15 residues. Germline V CDR1 and CDR2: MNHEY, SMNVEV (reference sequence). The CDR3 sequence: CASSFQGLGTGELFF. The CDR3 DNA follows: TGTGCCAGCAGTTTTCAGGGGTTGGGCACCGGGGAGCTGTTTTTT.

The V gene is TRBV21-1, the J gene TRBJ1-5; the D segment call TRBD1 is taken from the table without a DNA check. TRBV21-1 is termed a pseudogene. This CDR3 has 21 amino acids. CDR3 DNA sequence: TGTGCCAGCAGCAAAAATGGGAAAAACGGACAGGGTGGGGTTAGCAATCAGCCCCAGCATTTT. It codes for CASSKNGKNGQGGVSNQPQHF.

J is TRBJ1-6 and V is TRBV27; D remains unclear. Trimming took 5 bases from V and 4 from J, leaving 12 bases between them. Per the germline V gene, CDR1 is MNHEY and CDR2 is SMNVEV (reference sequence). The CDR3 extends over 15 amino acids. As DNA, the CDR3 is TGTGCCAGCAGTCTTTCCACTGAGTATAATTCACCCCTCCACTTT. It translates to CASSLSTEYNSPLHF.

The V gene is TRBV6-2 or TRBV6-3, the J gene TRBJ2-3, with 10 nucleotides matching TRBD2. Germline V gene sequence: CDR1 MNHEY, CDR2 SVGEGT. The CDR3 consists of 17 residues. The V and J ends lost 6 bases and 3 bases, in that order; junction bases with no gene match: 12. CDR3 amino acids: CASSSSFGTSVTDTQYF. In DNA, the CDR3 is TGTGCCAGCAGCTCCTCCTTCGGGACTAGCGTGACAGATACGCAGTATTTT.

Only one count was recorded for this clone. V gene TRBV5-1 combines with J gene TRBJ2-4; possibly TRBD2 for D (7 bases). Trimming shortened V by 7 bases and J by 4 bases, and 15 bases separated the two germline ends. This CDR3 contains 14 residues. The germline V gene has CDR1 SGHRS and CDR2 YFSETQ. Here the CDR3 reads CASGGGGDKNIQYF. DNA for the CDR3: TGCGCCAGCGGAGGGGGAGGGGATAAAAACATTCAGTACTTC.

This chain joins TRBV6-1 and TRBJ1-5, with D hard to call. This CDR3 has 14 residues. The V gene lost 2 bases and the J gene lost 4 bases, with 9 bases spanning the gap. The germline CDR1 and CDR2 sequences are MNHNS and SASEGT. The CDR3 protein is CASSEMALNQPQHF. For the CDR3, the DNA is TGTGCCAGCAGTGAAATGGCCCTGAATCAGCCCCAGCATTTT.

V is TRBV4-2 and J is TRBJ1-5; D is perhaps TRBD1 (6 bases). Germline CDR1 reads LGHNA; CDR2 reads YNFKEQ. Trimming removed 0 bases from V and 2 bases from J, with 8 bases in between. This CDR3 comprises 15 residues. CDR3 coding DNA: TGTGCCAGCAGCCAAGATCCAGGGGGCAATCAGCCCCAGCATTTT. It specifies CASSQDPGGNQPQHF.

CDR3 region: CASSDAGRSYEQYF. The CDR3 nucleotides are TGTGCCAGCAGTGACGCAGGGCGCTCCTACGAGCAGTACTTC. V gene TRBV2 combines with J gene TRBJ2-7; perhaps TRBD1 as D (5 bases). The germline V gene encodes CDR1 SNHLY and CDR2 FYNNEI. The CDR3 is made up of 14 amino acids. The V end was cut by 3 bases, the J end by 0 bases, with 9 bases between.

This chain uses TRBV9 with TRBJ2-5; 7 positions agree with TRBD2. CDR1 SGDLS and CDR2 YYNGEE come from the germline V gene. V gave up 4 bases and J gave up 4 bases; unmatched junction bases: 13. The CDR3 runs 16 residues. The CDR3 region is CASSPVWGLFRETQYF. The DNA of the CDR3 is TGTGCCAGCAGCCCCGTTTGGGGACTATTTAGAGAGACCCAGTACTTC. The full variable domain, rest sourced from reference TRBV9 and TRBJ2-5, is DSGVTQTPKHLITATGQRVTLRCSPRSGDLSVYWYQQSLDQGLQFLIQYYNGEERAKGNILERFSAQQFPDLHSELNLSSLELGDSALYFCASSPVWGLFRETQYFGPGTRLLVL.

The chain links TRBV10-3 to TRBJ2-1; D is possibly TRBD1 (6 bases). Between the trimmed V and J ends, which lost 3 bases and 10 bases, there was a span of 10 bases. Germline-derived CDR1 and CDR2 are ENHRY and SYGVKD. The CDR3 is made up of 12 amino acids. The CDR3 coding sequence is TGTGCCATCAGTGACAGGGGCCGCGAGCAGTTCTTC. As protein: CAISDRGREQFF.

This rearrangement joins TRBV9 to TRBJ1-1, with 7 bases identical to TRBD1. Looked up from germline, CDR1 is SGDLS and CDR2 is YYNGEE. The J segment lost 1 base and the V segment lost 2 bases, leaving 2 bases of the junction unmatched. This CDR3 has 14 amino acids. The CDR3 reads CASSVGTANTEAFF. As DNA, the CDR3 is TGTGCCAGCAGCGTGGGGACAGCGAACACTGAAGCTTTCTTT. The whole variable domain, remainder taken from reference TRBV9 and TRBJ1-1, is DSGVTQTPKHLITATGQRVTLRCSPRSGDLSVYWYQQSLDQGLQFLIQYYNGEERAKGNILERFSAQQFPDLHSELNLSSLELGDSALYFCASSVGTANTEAFFGQGTRLTVV.

The CDR3 nucleotides read TGTGCCAGCAGCTTAGCTGGGGGCGGACGGGACTATGGCTACACCTTC. This gives the protein CASSLAGGGRDYGYTF. This sequence joins TRBV7-2 and TRBJ1-2; D perhaps matches TRBD1 (6 bases). The CDR3 extends over 16 amino acids. Germline values: CDR1 SGHTA, CDR2 FQGNSA. Between the trimmed V and J ends, which lost 0 bases and 3 bases, there was a span of 14 bases. Full variable domain (rest looked up from reference TRBV7-2 and TRBJ1-2): GAGVSQSPSNKVTEKGKDVELRCDPISGHTALYWYRQSLGQGLEFLIYFQGNSAPDKSGLPSDRFSAERTGGSVSTLTIQRTQQEDSAVYLCASSLAGGGRDYGYTFGSGTRLTVV.

This clone has only one observation. The gene calls are TRBV11-3 and TRBJ2-1; 9 bases fit TRBD2. The CDR3 covers 16 residues. Germline V gives CDR1 SGHNT, CDR2 YENEEA. With 9 bases clipped from V and 2 bases from J, the junction kept 11 bases outside the gene matches. The CDR3 region has the DNA TGTGCCAGACCTCGTCGGCTAGCGGGGACCTACAATGAGCAGTTCTTC. Amino acids: CARPRRLAGTYNEQFF.

J is TRBJ1-4 and V is TRBV29-1, with a possible D match to TRBD1 (5 bases). Germline V gene data show CDR1 as SQVTM and CDR2 as ANQGSEA. V was clipped by 7 bases and J by 14 bases, with 17 bases between them. The CDR3 spans 11 residues. The chain's CDR3 is CSGQTVRGLFF. CDR3 bases: TGCAGCGGCCAGACAGTGCGTGGGCTGTTTTTT.

The V gene is TRBV10-3, the J gene TRBJ1-1, with 9 nucleotides matching TRBD1. The length of the CDR3 is 17 residues. CDR1 and CDR2 from the germline V gene are ENHRY and SYGVKD. The trim removed 6 bases at V and 3 bases at J, leaving 14 bases unmatched. In DNA, the CDR3 is TGTGCCATCAGCTCGGACAGGGGATTCCCTTTGGACACTGAAGCTTTCTTT. Protein product: CAISSDRGFPLDTEAFF.

This chain uses TRBV18 with TRBJ1-5, with 7 nucleotides matching TRBD1. V lost 5 bases, J lost 2 bases, and 6 bases stayed unmatched. The CDR3 sequence is 15 residues long. Germline V gene data show CDR1 as KGHSH and CDR2 as LQKENI. CDR3 bases: TGTGCCAGCTCAGTCGGTACAGGGGGCAATCAGCCCCAGCATTTT. Amino acid sequence: CASSVGTGGNQPQHF. The variable domain in full, with the rest retrieved from reference TRBV18 and TRBJ1-5, is NAGVMQNPRHLVRRRGQEARLRCSPMKGHSHVYWYRQLPEEGLKFMVYLQKENIIDESGMPKERFSAEFPKEGPSILRIQQVVRGDSAAYFCASSVGTGGNQPQHFGDGTRLSIL.

The chain joins TRBV4-1 to TRBJ2-1, with TRBD2 matching over 11 bases. CDR3 size: 17 residues. CDR1 and CDR2 from the germline V gene are MGHRA and YSYEKL. Losses at the gene ends were 0 bases for V and 7 bases for J; bases not matched to a gene: 8. The CDR3 DNA reads TGCGCCAGCAGCCAAGAAGGGGTAGCGGGGGGGAGAAATGAGCAGTTCTTC. As protein: CASSQEGVAGGRNEQFF.

The V and J genes are TRBV14 and TRBJ1-2; possible D gene TRBD1, 5 bases. V dropped 0 bases and J dropped 3 bases, with 11 bases sitting between them. The length of the CDR3 is 15 residues. Per germline, CDR1 SGHDN and CDR2 FVKESK. CDR3 in amino acids: CASSQDGKGYYGYTF. CDR3 sequence (DNA): TGTGCCAGCAGCCAAGATGGAAAGGGGTACTATGGCTACACCTTC.

J is TRBJ2-7 and V is TRBV11-2; 8 bases line up with TRBD1. The CDR3 is 15 residues long. Germline V lookup: CDR1 SGHAT, CDR2 FQNNGV. V dropped 7 bases and J dropped 1; count of bases not matched to a gene: 9. As DNA, the CDR3 is TGTGCCAGCACCAATATCCGGGACAGGTCCTACGAGCAGTACTTC. Protein sequence: CASTNIRDRSYEQYF.

The chain has TRBV5-1 and TRBJ2-1; 7 bases fit TRBD2. This CDR3 comprises 15 residues. With 4 bases clipped from V and 7 bases from J, the junction kept 11 bases outside the gene matches. Germline V gives CDR1 SGHRS, CDR2 YFSETQ. The chain's CDR3 is CASSGETGTINEQFF. In nucleotides, the CDR3 is TGCGCCAGCAGCGGGGAAACCGGGACTATAAATGAGCAGTTCTTC. Complete variable domain (other parts from reference TRBV5-1 and TRBJ2-1): KAGVTQTPRYLIKTRGQQVTLSCSPISGHRSVSWYQQTPGQGLQFLFEYFSETQRNKGNFPGRFSGRQFSNSRSEMNVSTLELGDSALYLCASSGETGTINEQFFGPGTRLTVL.

The chain is built from TRBV19 and TRBJ2-7, with a tentative D call TRBD1 (5 bases). CDR1 and CDR2 from the germline V gene are LNHDA and SQIVND (reference sequence). The CDR3 spans 13 residues. V was trimmed by 4 bases and J by 5 bases, leaving 12 bases between them. This CDR3 is CASSRQQDNEQYF. CDR3 nucleotides: TGTGCCAGTAGTAGGCAACAGGATAACGAGCAGTACTTC.

V is TRBV11-2 and J is TRBJ2-2; weak D call: TRBD2 (6 bases). Trimming cost V 5 bases and J 1 base, with 14 bases left between them. Germline assignment: CDR1 SGHAT and CDR2 FQNNGV. The CDR3 loop spans 16 amino acids. CDR3 nucleotides: TGTGCCAGCAGCCCCCTGCTCGGGGGGAACACCGGGGAGCTGTTTTTT. Residues: CASSPLLGGNTGELFF.

The chain recombines TRBV4-2 with TRBJ1-1; 8 bases map to TRBD1. Germline trimming cut 1 base from V and 7 bases from J; bases unmatched to any gene: 2. CDR1 and CDR2 (germline): LGHNA, YNFKEQ. This CDR3 has 13 residues. The CDR3, as DNA: TGTGCCAGCAGCCAAGCAGGGGGCATTGAAGCTTTCTTT. This codes for CASSQAGGIEAFF.

A remark on this clone: One end of the junction does not line up with germline, which may come from a read error. V and J are TRBV19 and TRBJ2-2; 9 bases align to TRBD1. This CDR3 is built from 14 residues. Germline V lookup: CDR1 LNHDA, CDR2 SQIVND (reference sequence). For the CDR3, the DNA is TGTGCCAGTAGAAGGGGACAGGGAGTCGGGGAGCTATTTTTT. It encodes CASRRGQGVGELFF.

The chain is built from TRBV6-2 or TRBV6-3 and TRBJ1-5; TRBD1 might be the D (6 bases). Germline CDR1 is MNHEY and CDR2 is SVGEGT. The CDR3 length is 17 residues. The ends were cut back, 6 bases at V and 5 bases at J, with 23 bases in the middle. CDR3 coding DNA: TGTGCCAGCAGCCACAATGAACAGGGTTTCCGAGATCAGCCCCAGCATTTT. As protein: CASSHNEQGFRDQPQHF.

This sequence joins TRBV3-1 (or the pseudogene TRBV3-2) and TRBJ1-1, with D possibly being TRBD1 (6 bases). Germline V gives CDR1 LGHDT, CDR2 YNNKEL (reference sequence). The V end lost 9 bases, the J end lost 1 base, and 12 bases lay between the germline ends. This CDR3 spans 13 amino acids. This chain's CDR3 is CASHQTGNTEAFF. CDR3 DNA: TGTGCCAGTCACCAGACAGGGAACACTGAAGCTTTCTTT.

This rearrangement joins TRBV6-5 to TRBJ1-6; D might be TRBD1 (6 bases). Trimming took 6 bases from V and 10 from J, leaving 19 bases between them. This CDR3 spans 15 amino acids. Germline V gene data show CDR1 as MNHEY and CDR2 as SVGAGI. The CDR3 DNA reads as TGTGCCAGCAGCCCGCCCGACCGGGGGGCATCACCCCTCCACTTT. Translating it yields CASSPPDRGASPLHF.

J is TRBJ1-4 and V is TRBV7-9; D gene ambiguous. Germline V gene lookup returns CDR1 SEHNR and CDR2 FQNEAQ (reference sequence). Trimming cost V 0 bases and J 0 bases, with 5 bases left between them. The CDR3 runs 15 residues. The CDR3 sequence: CASSLAETTNEKLFF. The CDR3, as DNA: TGTGCCAGCAGCTTAGCGGAGACAACTAATGAAAAACTGTTTTTT.